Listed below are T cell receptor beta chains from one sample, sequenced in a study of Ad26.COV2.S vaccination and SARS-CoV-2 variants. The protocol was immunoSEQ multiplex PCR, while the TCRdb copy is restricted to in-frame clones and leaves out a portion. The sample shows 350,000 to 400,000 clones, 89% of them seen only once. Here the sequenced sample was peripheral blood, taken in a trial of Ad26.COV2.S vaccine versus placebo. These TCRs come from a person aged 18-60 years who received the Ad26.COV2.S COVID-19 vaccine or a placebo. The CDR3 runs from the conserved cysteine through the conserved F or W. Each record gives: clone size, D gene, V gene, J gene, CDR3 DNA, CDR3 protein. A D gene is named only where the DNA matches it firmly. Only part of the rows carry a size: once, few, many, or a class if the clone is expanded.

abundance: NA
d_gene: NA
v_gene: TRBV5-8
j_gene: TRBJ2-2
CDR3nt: TGTGCCAGCAGCCACCCCAGAGGGGGCGGGGAGCTGTTTTTT
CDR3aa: CASSHPRGGGELFF

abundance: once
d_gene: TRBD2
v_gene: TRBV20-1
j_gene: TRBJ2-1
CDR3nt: TGCAGTGCTAGTTCTCGGGCGGGAGCCCACAATGAGCAGTTCTTC
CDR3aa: CSASSRAGAHNEQFF

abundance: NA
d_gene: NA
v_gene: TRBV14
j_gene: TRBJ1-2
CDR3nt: TGTGCCAGCAGTCCCCATACCCCAGGGGCTGGCTACACCTTC
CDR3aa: CASSPHTPGAGYTF

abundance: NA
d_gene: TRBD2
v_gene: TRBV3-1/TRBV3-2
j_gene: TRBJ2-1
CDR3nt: TGTGCCAGCAGCCAATTAGCGGGAGGGCCTGGCAATGAGCAGTTCTTC
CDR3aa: CASSQLAGGPGNEQFF

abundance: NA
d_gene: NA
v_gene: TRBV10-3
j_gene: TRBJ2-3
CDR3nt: TGTGCCATCAGTGAAGGAGGGCCAACGGATACGCAGTATTTT
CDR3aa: CAISEGGPTDTQYF

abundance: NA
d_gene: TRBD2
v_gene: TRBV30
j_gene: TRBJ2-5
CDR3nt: TGTGCCTGGAGAGCCGGGACTAGCGGGAGTGCGGGAGAGACCCAGTACTTC
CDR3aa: CAWRAGTSGSAGETQYF

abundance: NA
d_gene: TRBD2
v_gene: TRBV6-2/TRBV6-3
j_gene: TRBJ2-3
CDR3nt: TGTGCCAGCAGTAATGGACTAGCCCGAGATACGCAGTATTTT
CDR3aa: CASSNGLARDTQYF

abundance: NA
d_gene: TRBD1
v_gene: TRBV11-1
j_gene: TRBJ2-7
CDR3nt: TGTGCCAGCAGCTTAGGCAGGGGGCAGTTCTACGAGCAGTACTTC
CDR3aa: CASSLGRGQFYEQYF

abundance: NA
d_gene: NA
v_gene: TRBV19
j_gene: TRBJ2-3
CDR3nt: TGTGCCAGTAGTATTTCCGTCAGCACAGATACGCAGTATTTT
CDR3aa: CASSISVSTDTQYF

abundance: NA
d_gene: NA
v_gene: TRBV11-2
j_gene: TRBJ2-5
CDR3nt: TGTGCCAGCAGCTTAGTCACGGGCCGAGAGACCCAGTACTTC
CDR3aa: CASSLVTGRETQYF

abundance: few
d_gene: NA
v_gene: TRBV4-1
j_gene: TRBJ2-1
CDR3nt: TGCGCCAGCAGTCTGACAGGGACTCGCTACAATGAGCAGTTCTTC
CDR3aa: CASSLTGTRYNEQFF

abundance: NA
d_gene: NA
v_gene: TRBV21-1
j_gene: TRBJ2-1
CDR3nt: TGTGCCAGCAGGCAAATCCAAGGACTAGCACTTGAGCAGTTCTTC
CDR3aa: CASRQIQGLALEQFF

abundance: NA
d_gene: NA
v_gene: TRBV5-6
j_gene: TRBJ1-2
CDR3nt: TGTGCCAGCAGCTTCGGGGGTGGCTACACCTTC
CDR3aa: CASSFGGGYTF

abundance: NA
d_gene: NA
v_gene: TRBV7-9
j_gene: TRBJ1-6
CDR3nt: TGTGCCAGCAGCGTTGACGGGTTCTCGCCCCTCCACTTT
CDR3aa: CASSVDGFSPLHF

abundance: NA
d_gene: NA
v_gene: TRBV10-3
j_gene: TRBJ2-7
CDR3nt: TGTGCCATCAGTGACGGGCGAGCGGGTATCTACGAGCAGTACTTC
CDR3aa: CAISDGRAGIYEQYF

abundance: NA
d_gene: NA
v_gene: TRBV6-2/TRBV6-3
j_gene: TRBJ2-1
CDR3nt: TGTGCCAGCAGTTACTCGATTCTAGATCGTGAGTTCTTC
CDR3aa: CASSYSILDREFF

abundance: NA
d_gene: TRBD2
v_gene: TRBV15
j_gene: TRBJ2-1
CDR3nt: TGTGCCACCAGCAGGGGGAGGGGACTAACTACCAATGAGCAGTTCTTC
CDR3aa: CATSRGRGLTTNEQFF

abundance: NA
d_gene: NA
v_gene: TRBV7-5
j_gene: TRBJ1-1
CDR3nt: TGTGCCAGAAGCCAAAGAGCCCGGAGGGGCTTGGCTGAAGCTTTCTTT
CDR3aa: CARSQRARRGLAEAFF

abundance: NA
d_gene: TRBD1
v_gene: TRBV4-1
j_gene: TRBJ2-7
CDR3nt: TGCGCCAGCAGCCAAGGGACAGGGACGTTGGAGCAGTACTTC
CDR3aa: CASSQGTGTLEQYF

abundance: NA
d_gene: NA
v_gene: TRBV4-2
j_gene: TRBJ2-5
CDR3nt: TGTGCCAGCAAGGCAGGTCAAGAGACCCAGTACTTC
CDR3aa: CASKAGQETQYF

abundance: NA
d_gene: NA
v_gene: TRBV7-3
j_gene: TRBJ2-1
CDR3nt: TGTGCCAGCAGCTTAACTGGTTTGGGGTTGAATGAGCAGTTCTTC
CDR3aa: CASSLTGLGLNEQFF

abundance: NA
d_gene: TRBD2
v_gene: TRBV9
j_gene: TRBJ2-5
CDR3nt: TGTGCCAGCAGCGTAGATCCAGCGGGGGAGACCCAGTACTTC
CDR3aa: CASSVDPAGETQYF

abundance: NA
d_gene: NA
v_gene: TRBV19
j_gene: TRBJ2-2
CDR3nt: TGTGCCAGTAGTTATCGGGGGAGCACCGGGGAGCTGTTTTTT
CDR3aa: CASSYRGSTGELFF

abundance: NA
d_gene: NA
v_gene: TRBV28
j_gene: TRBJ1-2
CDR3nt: TGTGCCAGCAGCCAAGCGGGATCCTATGGCTACACCTTC
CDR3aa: CASSQAGSYGYTF

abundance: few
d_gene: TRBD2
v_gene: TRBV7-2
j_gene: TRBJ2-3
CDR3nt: TGTGCCAGCAGCCTAACAGGCGGGAGAGGATCGGCGCAGTATTTT
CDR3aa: CASSLTGGRGSAQYF

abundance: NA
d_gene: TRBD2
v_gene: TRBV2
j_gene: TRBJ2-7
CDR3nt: TGTGCCAGTGCCTCGTCGGGGGGAATTTACGAGCAGTACTTC
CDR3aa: CASASSGGIYEQYF

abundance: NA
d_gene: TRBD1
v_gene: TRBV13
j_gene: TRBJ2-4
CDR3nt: TGTGCCAGCAGCCGGACAGGGGACTATTCCAAAAACATTCAGTACTTC
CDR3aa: CASSRTGDYSKNIQYF

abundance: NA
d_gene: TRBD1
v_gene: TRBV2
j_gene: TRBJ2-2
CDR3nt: TGTGCCAGCAGTGAAGACAGGGGGCTCACCGGGGAGCTGTTTTTT
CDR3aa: CASSEDRGLTGELFF

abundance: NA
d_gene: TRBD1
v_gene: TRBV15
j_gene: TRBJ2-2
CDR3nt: TGTGCCACCAGCACCCGACAGGGGGAGACCGGGGAGCTGTTTTTT
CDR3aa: CATSTRQGETGELFF

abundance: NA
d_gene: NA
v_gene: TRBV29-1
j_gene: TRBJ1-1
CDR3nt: TGCAGCGTTGAGGGCGTACTCGGTTTGGGTCTCGCTTTCTTT
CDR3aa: CSVEGVLGLGLAFF

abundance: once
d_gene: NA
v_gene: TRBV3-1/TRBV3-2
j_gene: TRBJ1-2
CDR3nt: TGTGCCAGCAGCCAAGTGGGGAGTGGCTACACCTTC
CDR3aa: CASSQVGSGYTF

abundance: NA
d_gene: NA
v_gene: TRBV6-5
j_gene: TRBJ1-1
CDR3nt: TGTGCCAGCATCCCCAGGACCGGCACTGAAGCTTTCTTT
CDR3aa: CASIPRTGTEAFF

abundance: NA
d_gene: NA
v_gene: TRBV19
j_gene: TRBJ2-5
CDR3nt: TGTGCCAGTAGGGGAGGCCGGGAGACCCAGTACTTC
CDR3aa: CASRGGRETQYF

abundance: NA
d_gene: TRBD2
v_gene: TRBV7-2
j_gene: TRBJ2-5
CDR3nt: TGTGCCAGCAGCTCTCTAAGAGCGGGAGCGGAGACCCAGTACTTC
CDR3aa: CASSSLRAGAETQYF

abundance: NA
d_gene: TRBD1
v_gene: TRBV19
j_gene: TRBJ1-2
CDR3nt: TGTGCCAGTAGTATTGAGGGGGCCTATGGCTACACCTTC
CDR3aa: CASSIEGAYGYTF

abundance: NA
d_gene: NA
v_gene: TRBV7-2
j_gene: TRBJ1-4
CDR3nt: TGTGCCAGCAGCTCCGCCCCCAGGTCTGGGGAAAAACTGTTTTTT
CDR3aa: CASSSAPRSGEKLFF

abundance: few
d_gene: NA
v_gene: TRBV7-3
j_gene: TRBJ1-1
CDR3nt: TGTGCCAGCAGCTTAACGGCCGACACTGAAGCTTTCTTT
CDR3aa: CASSLTADTEAFF

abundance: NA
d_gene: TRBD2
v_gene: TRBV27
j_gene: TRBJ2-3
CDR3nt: TGTGCCAGCAGTTCTCCGGCCAGCGGGAGTGATACGCAGTATTTT
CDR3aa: CASSSPASGSDTQYF

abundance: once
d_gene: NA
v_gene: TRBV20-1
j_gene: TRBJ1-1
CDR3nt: TGCAGTGCAGGCGGAGACACTGAAGCTTTCTTT
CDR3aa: CSAGGDTEAFF